This section outlines one TCR beta chain sequence together with its context. The target of this receptor is not known. Receptors were amplified or captured by the immunoSEQ multiplex PCR assay. A mixture of 60 forward primers for TCR Vbeta segments and 13 reverse primers for TCR Jbeta segments was used in the multiplex PCR. Amplification of the CDR3 region of rearranged TCR beta genes was performed with a multiplex PCR assay on genomic DNA. The amplified TCR beta libraries were sequenced on the Illumina HiSeq System as 87-base-pair reads. As for how the authors treated the data: Across the 500 to 850 repertoires, a later analysis counted 60 million to 90 million unique TCR beta chains, roughly 11 million of which were shared by at least two donors. To remove PCR and sequencing errors, raw reads were error-corrected and collapsed into unique sequences using a nearest-neighbor algorithm that merged closely related sequences. CDR3 sequences were aligned to IMGT reference sequences to assign V, D and J gene segments. For a sequence to be retained, a match of at least six nucleotides was required to both a V gene segment and a J gene segment. Rearrangements were classified as productive when the CDR3 lacked stop codons and remained in frame with V and J, and all other rearrangements were classified as non-productive. Following IMGT convention, CDR3 was defined as the stretch from the second conserved V-encoded cysteine to the conserved J-encoded phenylalanine. In an earlier analysis of more than 550 of the donors, sequences lacking an unambiguous match to a single V gene segment were excluded. An earlier analysis of a few hundred of the donors called V segments functional above 56.7% productive rearrangements and segregating when the between-donor standard deviation exceeded 5%. A statistical classification framework was built for diagnosing cytomegalovirus status from the catalog of TCR beta chain sequences. In a later analysis, TCR nucleotide sequences were compared against IMGT/GENE-DB human TR gene sequences so that V and J genes could be assigned. Using the TCRdist pipeline, a later analysis assigned CDR3 sequences along with most-parsimonious VDJ recombination scenarios. In a later analysis, each TCR beta chain was defined by its CDR3 amino acid sequence together with its V-gene family, and reads without a unique V-gene family were excluded. As a way to deal with suspected cross-contamination and a sequencing artifact, a later analysis dropped more than 500 nucleotide sequences that were highly shared and had low generation probability. A later analysis calculated a clonal expansion index for each public chain from normalized within-repertoire ranks of inferred template counts. A later analysis computed generation probabilities with a VDJ recombination model fitted to out-of-frame rearrangements, and checked the results against IGoR. Hypergeometric tests were used in a later analysis to score TCR-TCR, TCR-HLA and TCR-CMV co-occurrence, with a repertoire-size bias correction applied to the TCR pairs. In a later analysis, false discovery rates were estimated by permuting HLA or CMV assignments 20 times. A later analysis grouped co-occurring TCRs with DBSCAN, adding TCRdist sequence similarity when clustering within HLA-allele-positive subsets. Repertoires with fewer than 30,000 or more than 120,000 public chains, plus five repertoires with anomalous nucleotide sharing, were excluded from co-occurrence clustering. Drawn from immuneACCESS, this table holds only the in-frame rearrangements with V and J called that TCRdb kept. Clones are partly lost; checked studies trace under half to an unresolved V gene and leave the rest unexplained. The V and J calls and clone size were taken over from that table, and D and trimming were inferred from the DNA. This sample's table contains about 77,000 clones. Together, the top ten hold roughly 13% of the sample.

The data are from a study of cytomegalovirus exposure and HLA in healthy donors (dated by TCRdb to between 2016 and 2019). Context from the whole study: An earlier analysis of some 620 of the donors reported about 260 Gb of sequence data and 117 million unique TCR beta sequences obtained from around 190 million T cells. In an earlier analysis of 550 to 700 of the donors, high-throughput TCR beta sequencing was used to judge whether each TCR beta V gene segment behaved as functional or pseudogenic. Using immunosequencing, the study profiled T cell repertoires from fewer than 700 subjects and related those repertoires to cytomegalovirus serostatus. Of the roughly 400 genotyped donors, approximately 83% fell in the genetic ancestry cluster associated with self-reported Caucasian donors. An early release covering some 640 HLA-typed donors comprised approximately 290 gigabases of sequencing data and around 80 million unique TCR sequences. The number of typed donors differed by locus: about 620-640 for A, B, C, DRB1 and DQB1; 500 to 550 for DQA1; 606 for DPA1; and about 450 for DPB1. All discovery cohort repertoires had been generated using a single sequencing platform. Five DR-DQ haplotypes were handled as single units for association and clustering, since linkage in the cohort was strong. In addition to the first cohort of 666 subjects, a separate validation cohort of approximately 110 different subjects was used. The study aimed to test whether signatures of past pathogen exposure could be identified by cataloging public T cell receptors. Among a few hundred genotyped donors of the cohort, an average of around 240,000 unique TCR beta nucleotide sequences were sequenced per donor, roughly a sixth of them non-productive. HLA typing covered class I and class II loci at four-digit resolution. Rather than using new phenotypic data, the later analysis identified candidate immune exposures from TCR beta sequences and from how often those sequences occurred across donors. In a later genetic analysis, genome-wide SNP genotypes for about 65% of the 666 donors were used, and that subset was treated as a discovery cohort. Donor age, sex, ethnicity and CMV serostatus were collected together with the repertoire data. The study combined high-throughput TCR immunosequencing, statistical association of individual TCRs with disease status, and machine learning to predict cytomegalovirus infection status. In a later analysis, previously published TCR beta repertoires from some 640 donors were re-analyzed and high-resolution HLA genotyping was added so that TCR occurrence patterns could be studied.

The study at large found these results: Correlated functional status among segregating V segments might reflect linkage disequilibrium, but an unknown experimental factor could not be ruled out. A later genetic analysis reported fewer N-insertions in productive TCRs among donors in an Asian-associated ancestry cluster than the roughly 700-donor mean. The study listed 170 or so TCR beta chains as associated with cytomegalovirus. Across donors, most TCR sequences were observed very rarely, whereas some public TCRs were present in many individuals. In a later analysis, several top co-occurrence clusters were reported to appear linked to parvovirus B19, influenza, CMV and Epstein-Barr virus. At a false discovery rate of 0.05, a later analysis linked fewer than 20,000 TCR beta sequences to specific HLA alleles. A cluster of highly shared sequence variants was judged likely to be a technical artifact of the sequencing pipeline. V-gene and J-gene trimming of TCR beta chains was associated with a missense DCLRE1C variant in a later genetic analysis, and the association was replicated in an independent cohort. The 87-base-pair reads could not distinguish some IMGT-functional V segments, including TRBV6-2 and TRBV6-3, so those segments were excluded. In a later analysis, the rate of TCR association differed among HLA loci, with DRB1 alleles having the most associated TCRs and HLA-C alleles having the fewest. Because some donors lacked HLA typing at each locus, the association tests relied only on the typed subset. Because counts were too low, about 18 rarely observed V segments, including chromosome 9 orphons, were excluded from the earlier analysis of under 650 of the donors. It was suggested by the authors that the approach could potentially be generalized to other disease states and immunological phenotypes. CMV serostatus was the only immune exposure information available for the cohort. When HLA alleles, especially DR and DQ, strongly co-occurred, TCR associations were difficult to assign to individual alleles. The classifier was reported to diagnose cytomegalovirus status with high specificity and sensitivity in both the original cohort and the validation cohort. In a later analysis, HLA-associated TCR beta chains were found to be more clonally expanded and to have lower generation probabilities than equally common non-associated chains. Only TCR beta chains were sequenced in this cohort, and the absence of alpha or paired-chain data limited detectable features. Sequencing depth was assumed to be roughly uniform across donors in the presence/absence analyses, though that assumption may not hold. In an earlier analysis of roughly 500 of the donors, most TCR beta V segments appeared in productive rearrangements about 87% or about 30% of the time, broadly matching IMGT annotations. In a later analysis, most CMV-associated TCR beta chains were found to appear HLA-restricted, with HLA associations seemingly driven largely by CMV exposure. A few of the identified cytomegalovirus-associated TCR beta chains were confirmed in vitro to be specific for cytomegalovirus antigens. A further reported finding was that TCR beta sequences accurately predicted the HLA-A and HLA-B alleles for most subjects in the first cohort.

V lost 0 bases and J lost 4 bases, and the count of bases not matched to a germline gene is 0. The CDR3, cysteine through phenylalanine, is 14 amino acids long. The kept DNA is CDR3 alone, 42 bases in frame from the first base. The germline V gene (reference sequence) sets CDR1 to SGHNT and CDR2 to YYREEE. The cohort was made up of 500 to 850 healthy bone marrow donors. All cohort members were sampled while nominally healthy, although unrecorded immune exposures were likely present. The donor tested CMV seropositive and was one of the 289 seropositive cohort members. A peripheral blood sample was collected from each donor, and TCR beta sequencing was performed on peripheral blood mononuclear cells. The Qiagen DNeasy Blood Extraction Kit was used to extract genomic DNA from the blood cell samples.

Sample: PBMCs. The TCR sequence derives from a man aged 50 to 60 in good health and CMV-seropositive. The sequence joins TRBV5-4 to TRBJ1-4; 7 bases in the middle match TRBD1. The DNA sequence is TGTGCCAGCAGCTTGGACAGGGGTAATGAAAAACTGTTTTTT. This translates into CASSLDRGNEKLFF.